This TCR beta chain was captured by sequencing in a study of Ad26.COV2.S vaccination and SARS-CoV-2 variants. Treatment indicated: some 19 received Ad26.COV2.S at low or high dose, single or two shots; a few received placebo; per-sample allocation not given. Specimens were obtained on day 63 following the first vaccine or placebo injection. Wuhan-strain SARS-CoV-2 spike was expressed by the Ad26 vector that made up the vaccine. Sequencing was performed with immunoSEQ multiplex PCR; in TCRdb, only in-frame clones are kept and a portion is missing. The data show about 350,000 clones, with roughly 89% seen just once and about 5% held by the top ten. There are a few counts of this clone. What it binds is unknown. CDR3 length: 15 residues. CDR1 is SGDLS, CDR2 YYNGEE, per germline. V lost 4 bases to trimming and J lost 4 bases, with 12 bases between them. Study observations and caveats: Responses of T cells in total may have been underestimated by the TCR breadth and depth analyses.

This clonotype was sampled from a person aged 18-65 years who received the Ad26.COV2.S COVID-19 vaccine or a placebo. This specimen consisted of peripheral blood, obtained in a trial of Ad26.COV2.S vaccine versus placebo. The rearrangement uses TRBV9 and TRBJ1-6; D might be TRBD1 (6 bases). In nucleotides, the CDR3 is TGTGCCAGCAGCTCATCTCAGGGGTATAATTCACCCCTCCACTTT. It codes for CASSSSQGYNSPLHF.